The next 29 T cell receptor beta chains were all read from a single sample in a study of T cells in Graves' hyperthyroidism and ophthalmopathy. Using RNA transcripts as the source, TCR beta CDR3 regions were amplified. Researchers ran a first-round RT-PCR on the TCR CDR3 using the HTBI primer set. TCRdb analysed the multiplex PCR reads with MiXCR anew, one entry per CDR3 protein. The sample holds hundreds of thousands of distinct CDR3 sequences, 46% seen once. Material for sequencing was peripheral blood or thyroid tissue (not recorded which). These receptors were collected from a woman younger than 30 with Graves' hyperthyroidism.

CDR3 sequence: CATSDFGGRNEQFF. CDR3 in DNA: TGTGCCACCAGTGATTTCGGGGGGAGGAATGAGCAGTTCTTC. V is TRBV24-1 and J is TRBJ2-1; 7 positions match TRBD2. The CDR3 spans 14 residues. V trimming: 1 base; J trimming: 7 bases; junction bases outside the gene matches: 3. Per germline, CDR1 KGHDR and CDR2 SFDVKD.

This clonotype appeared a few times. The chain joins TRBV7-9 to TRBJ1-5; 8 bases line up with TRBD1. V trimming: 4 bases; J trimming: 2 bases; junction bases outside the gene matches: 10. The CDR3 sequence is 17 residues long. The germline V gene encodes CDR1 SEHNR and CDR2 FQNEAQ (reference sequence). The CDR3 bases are TGTGCCAGCAGCTCAGGGACAGGTTTAGAGGGCAATCAGCCCCAGCATTTT. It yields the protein CASSSGTGLEGNQPQHF.

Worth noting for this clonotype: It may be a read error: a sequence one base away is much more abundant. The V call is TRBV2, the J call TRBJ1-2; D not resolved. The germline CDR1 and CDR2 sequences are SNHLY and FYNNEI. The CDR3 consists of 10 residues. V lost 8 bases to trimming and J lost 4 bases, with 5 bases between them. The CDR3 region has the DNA TGTGCCAGCCCCCTCTATGGCTACACCTTC. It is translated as CASPLYGYTF.

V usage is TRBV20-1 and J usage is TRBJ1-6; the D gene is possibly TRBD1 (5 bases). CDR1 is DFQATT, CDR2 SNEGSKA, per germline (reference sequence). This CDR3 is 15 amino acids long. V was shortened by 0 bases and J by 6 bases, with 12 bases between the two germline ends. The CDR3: CSARDLLGGNSPLHF. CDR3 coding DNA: TGCAGTGCTAGAGATCTCTTGGGGGGTAATTCACCCCTCCACTTT.

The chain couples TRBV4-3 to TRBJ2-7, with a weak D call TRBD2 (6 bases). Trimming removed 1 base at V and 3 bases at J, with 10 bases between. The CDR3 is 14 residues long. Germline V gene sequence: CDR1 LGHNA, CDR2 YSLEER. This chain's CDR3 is CASSQGGTHYEQYF. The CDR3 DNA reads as TGCGCCAGCAGCCAAGGTGGGACTCACTACGAGCAGTACTTC.

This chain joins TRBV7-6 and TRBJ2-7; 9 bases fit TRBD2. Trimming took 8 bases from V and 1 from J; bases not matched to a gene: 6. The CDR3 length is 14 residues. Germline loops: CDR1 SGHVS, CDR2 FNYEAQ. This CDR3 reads CASSGLAPSYEQYF. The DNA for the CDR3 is TGTGCCAGCTCAGGACTAGCGCCGTCCTACGAGCAGTACTTC.

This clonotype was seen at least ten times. The CDR3 sequence: CASSEALPAATEAFF. The CDR3 DNA reads TGTGCCAGCAGTGAAGCGCTTCCGGCTGCCACTGAAGCTTTCTTT. The rearrangement joins TRBV2 to TRBJ1-1; unclear D gene. The V end lost 0 bases, the J end lost 4 bases, and 12 bases lay between the germline ends. Germline CDR1 and CDR2: SNHLY and FYNNEI. This CDR3 has 15 amino acids.

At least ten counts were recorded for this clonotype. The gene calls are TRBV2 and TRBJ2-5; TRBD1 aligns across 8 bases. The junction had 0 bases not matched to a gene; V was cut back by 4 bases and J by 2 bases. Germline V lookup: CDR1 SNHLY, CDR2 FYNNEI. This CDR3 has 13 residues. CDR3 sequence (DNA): TGTGCCAGCAGTGGGACAGGGCAAGAGACCCAGTACTTC. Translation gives CASSGTGQETQYF. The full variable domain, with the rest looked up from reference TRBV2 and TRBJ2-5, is EPEVTQTPSHQVTQMGQEVILRCVPISNHLYFYWYRQILGQKVEFLVSFYNNEISEKSEIFDDQFSVERPDGSNFTLKIRSTKLEDSAMYFCASSGTGQETQYFGPGTRLLVL.

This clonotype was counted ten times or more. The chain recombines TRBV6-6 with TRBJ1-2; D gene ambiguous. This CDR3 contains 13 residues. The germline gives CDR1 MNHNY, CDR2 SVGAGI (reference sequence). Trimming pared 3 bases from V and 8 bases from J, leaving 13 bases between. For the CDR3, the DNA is TGTGCCAGCAGTTATAGCGCCCCTAACGGCTACACCTTC. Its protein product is CASSYSAPNGYTF.

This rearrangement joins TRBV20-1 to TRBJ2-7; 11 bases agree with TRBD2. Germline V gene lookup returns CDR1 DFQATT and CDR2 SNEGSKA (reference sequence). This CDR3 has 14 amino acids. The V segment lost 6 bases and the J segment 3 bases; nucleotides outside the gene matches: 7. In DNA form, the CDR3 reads TGCAGTGCGTACGCCGGGACTAGCGGCTACGAGCAGTACTTC. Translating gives CSAYAGTSGYEQYF.

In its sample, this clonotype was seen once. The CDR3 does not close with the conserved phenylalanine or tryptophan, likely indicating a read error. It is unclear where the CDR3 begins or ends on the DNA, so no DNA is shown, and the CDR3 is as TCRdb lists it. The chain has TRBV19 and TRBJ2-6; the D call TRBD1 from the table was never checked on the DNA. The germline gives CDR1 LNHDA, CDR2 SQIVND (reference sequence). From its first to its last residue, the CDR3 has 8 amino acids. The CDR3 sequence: CATSGQNT.

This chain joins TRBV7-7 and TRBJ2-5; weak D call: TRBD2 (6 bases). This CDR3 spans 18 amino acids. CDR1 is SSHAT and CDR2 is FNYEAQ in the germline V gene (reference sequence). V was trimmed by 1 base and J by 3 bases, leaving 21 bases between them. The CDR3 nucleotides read TGTGCCAGCAGCTTAGGTGTTGCGGGGAGTGGTACGAAAGAGACCCAGTACTTC. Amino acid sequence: CASSLGVAGSGTKETQYF.

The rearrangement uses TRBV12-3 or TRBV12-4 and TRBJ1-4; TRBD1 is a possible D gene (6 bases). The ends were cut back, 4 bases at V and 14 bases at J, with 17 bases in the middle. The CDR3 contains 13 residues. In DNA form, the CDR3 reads TGTGCCAGCAGTTCCTACCCCAGCGACAGGCTGTTTTTT. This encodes CASSSYPSDRLFF.

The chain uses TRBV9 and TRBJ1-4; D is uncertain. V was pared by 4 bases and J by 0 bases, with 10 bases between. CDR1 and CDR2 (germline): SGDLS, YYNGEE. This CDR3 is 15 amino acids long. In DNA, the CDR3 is TGTGCCAGCAGCCTCCGAGGGACAACTAATGAAAAACTGTTTTTT. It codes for CASSLRGTTNEKLFF.

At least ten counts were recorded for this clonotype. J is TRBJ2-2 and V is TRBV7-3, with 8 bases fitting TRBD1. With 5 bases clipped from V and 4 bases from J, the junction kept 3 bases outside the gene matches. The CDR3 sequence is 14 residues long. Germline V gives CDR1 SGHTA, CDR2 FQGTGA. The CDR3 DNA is TGTGCCAGCAGCACAACAGGGGGCACCGGGGAGCTGTTTTTT. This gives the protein CASSTTGGTGELFF. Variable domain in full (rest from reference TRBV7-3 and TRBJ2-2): GAGVSQTPSNKVTEKGKYVELRCDPISGHTALYWYRQSLGQGPEFLIYFQGTGAADDSGLPNDRFFAVRPEGSVSTLKIQRTERGDSAVYLCASSTTGGTGELFFGEGSRLTVL.

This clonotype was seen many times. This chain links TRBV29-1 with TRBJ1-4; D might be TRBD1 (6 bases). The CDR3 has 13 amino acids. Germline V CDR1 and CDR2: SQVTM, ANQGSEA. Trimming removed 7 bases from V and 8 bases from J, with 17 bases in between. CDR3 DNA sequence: TGCAGCGCAATCGGGGGGCTGAGGGAAAAACTGTTTTTT. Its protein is CSAIGGLREKLFF.

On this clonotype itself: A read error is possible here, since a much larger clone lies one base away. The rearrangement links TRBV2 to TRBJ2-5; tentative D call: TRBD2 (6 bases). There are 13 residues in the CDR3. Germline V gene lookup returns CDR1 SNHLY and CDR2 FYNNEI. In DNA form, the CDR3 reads TGTGCCACCAGTGCGGGGACTGCCCAGAGGCAGTACTTC. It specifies CATSAGTAQRQYF. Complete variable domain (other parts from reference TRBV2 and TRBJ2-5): EPEVTQTPSHQVTQMGQEVILRCVPISNHLYFYWYRQILGQKVEFLVSFYNNEISEKSEIFDDQFSVERPDGSNFTLKIRSTKLEDSAMYFCATSAGTAQRQYFGPGTRLLVL.

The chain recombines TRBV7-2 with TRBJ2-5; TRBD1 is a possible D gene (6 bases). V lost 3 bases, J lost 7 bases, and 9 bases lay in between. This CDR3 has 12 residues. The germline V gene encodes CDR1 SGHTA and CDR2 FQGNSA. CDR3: CASSLNRATQYF. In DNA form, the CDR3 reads TGTGCCAGCAGCTTGAACAGGGCGACCCAGTACTTC.

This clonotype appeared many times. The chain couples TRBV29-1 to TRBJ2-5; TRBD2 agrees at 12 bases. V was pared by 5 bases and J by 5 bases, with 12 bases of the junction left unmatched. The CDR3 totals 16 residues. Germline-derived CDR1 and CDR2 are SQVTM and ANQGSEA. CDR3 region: CSVLLLAGGGSETQYF. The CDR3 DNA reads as TGCAGCGTTCTTTTACTAGCGGGAGGTGGCTCCGAGACCCAGTACTTC.

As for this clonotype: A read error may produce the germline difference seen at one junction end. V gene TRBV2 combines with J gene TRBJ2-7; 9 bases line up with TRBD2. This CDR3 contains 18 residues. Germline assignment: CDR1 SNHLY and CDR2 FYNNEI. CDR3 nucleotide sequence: TGTGCCGGCAGTGAAGCGCTTTTTCTCGCGGGAGGGCGGAACGAGCAGTACTTC. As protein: CAGSEALFLAGGRNEQYF.

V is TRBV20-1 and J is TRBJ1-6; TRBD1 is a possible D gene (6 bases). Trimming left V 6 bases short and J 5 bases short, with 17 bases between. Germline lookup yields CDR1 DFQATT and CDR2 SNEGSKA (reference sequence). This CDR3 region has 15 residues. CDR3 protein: CSALTGGVHNSPLHF. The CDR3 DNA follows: TGCAGTGCCCTCACGGGGGGCGTACATAATTCACCCCTCCACTTT.

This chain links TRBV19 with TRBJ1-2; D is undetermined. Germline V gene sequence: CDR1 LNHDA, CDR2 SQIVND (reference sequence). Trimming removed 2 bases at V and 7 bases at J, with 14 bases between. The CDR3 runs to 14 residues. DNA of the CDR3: TGTGCCAGTAGTATATCTTCTTTAGGGTTTGGCTACACCTTC. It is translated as CASSISSLGFGYTF.

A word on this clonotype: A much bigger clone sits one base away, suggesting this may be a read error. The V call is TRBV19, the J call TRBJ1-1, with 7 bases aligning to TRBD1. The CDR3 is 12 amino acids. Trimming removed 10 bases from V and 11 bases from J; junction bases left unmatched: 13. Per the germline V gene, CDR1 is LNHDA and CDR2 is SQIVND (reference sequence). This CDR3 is CATRQGGSQAFF. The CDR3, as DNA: TGTGCCACCAGACAGGGCGGGTCTCAGGCTTTCTTT.

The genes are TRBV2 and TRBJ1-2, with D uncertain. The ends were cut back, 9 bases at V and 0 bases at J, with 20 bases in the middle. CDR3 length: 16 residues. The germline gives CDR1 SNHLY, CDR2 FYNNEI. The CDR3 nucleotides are TGTGCCAGTCGCTCCGCCTCGGGTGGGACTAACTATGGCTACACCTTC. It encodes CASRSASGGTNYGYTF.

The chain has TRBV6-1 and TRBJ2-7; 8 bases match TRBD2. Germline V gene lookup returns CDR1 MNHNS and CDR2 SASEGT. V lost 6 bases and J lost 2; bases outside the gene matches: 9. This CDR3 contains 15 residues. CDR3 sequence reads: CASSQTSGSTYEQYF. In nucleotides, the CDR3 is TGTGCCAGCAGCCAAACTAGCGGTAGCACCTACGAGCAGTACTTC.

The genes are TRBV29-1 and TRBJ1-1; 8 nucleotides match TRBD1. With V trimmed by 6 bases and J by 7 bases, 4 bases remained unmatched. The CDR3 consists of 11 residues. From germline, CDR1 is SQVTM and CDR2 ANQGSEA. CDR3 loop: CSVDRVGEAFF. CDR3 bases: TGCAGCGTGGACAGGGTAGGTGAAGCTTTCTTT.

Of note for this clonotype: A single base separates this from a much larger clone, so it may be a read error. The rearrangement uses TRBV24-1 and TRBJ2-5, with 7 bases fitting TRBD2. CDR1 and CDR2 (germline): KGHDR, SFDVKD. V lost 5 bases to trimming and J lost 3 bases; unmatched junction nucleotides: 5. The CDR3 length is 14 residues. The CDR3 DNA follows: TGTGCCACCAGTGGCACCGGACTAGAAGAGACCCAGTACTTC. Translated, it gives CATSGTGLEETQYF.

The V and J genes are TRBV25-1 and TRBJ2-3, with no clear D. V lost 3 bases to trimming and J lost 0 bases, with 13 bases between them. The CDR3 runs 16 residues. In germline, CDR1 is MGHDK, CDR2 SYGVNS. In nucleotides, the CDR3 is TGTGCCAGCAGTGATGGGTACGTGCCTAGCACAGATACGCAGTATTTT. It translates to CASSDGYVPSTDTQYF.

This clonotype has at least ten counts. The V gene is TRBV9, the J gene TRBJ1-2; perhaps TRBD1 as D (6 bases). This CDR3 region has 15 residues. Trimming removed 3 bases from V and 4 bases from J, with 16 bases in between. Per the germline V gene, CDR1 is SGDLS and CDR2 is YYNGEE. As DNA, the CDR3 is TGTGCCAGCAGCGCTACTGACAGGTCCCCCTATGGCTACACCTTC. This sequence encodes CASSATDRSPYGYTF.